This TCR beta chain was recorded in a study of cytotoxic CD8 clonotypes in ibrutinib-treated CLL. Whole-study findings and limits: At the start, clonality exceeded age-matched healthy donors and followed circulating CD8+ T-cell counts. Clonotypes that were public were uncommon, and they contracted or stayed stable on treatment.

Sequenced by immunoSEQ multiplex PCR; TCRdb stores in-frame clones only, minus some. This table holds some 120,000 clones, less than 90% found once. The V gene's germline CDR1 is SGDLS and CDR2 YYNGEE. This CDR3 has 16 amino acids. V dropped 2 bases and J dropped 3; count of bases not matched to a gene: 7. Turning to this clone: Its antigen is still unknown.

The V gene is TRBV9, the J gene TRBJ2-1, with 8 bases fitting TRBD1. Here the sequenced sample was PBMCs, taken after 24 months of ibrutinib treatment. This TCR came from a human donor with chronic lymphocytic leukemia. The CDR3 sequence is CASSVDQDRVYNEQFF. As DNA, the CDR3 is TGTGCCAGCAGCGTCGACCAGGACAGGGTCTACAATGAGCAGTTCTTC.